This T cell receptor (beta chain) was recorded in a study of OX40 agonist ivuxolimab in advanced cancers. Study information: Of the participants, approximately 36% had some prior anti-PD-1, anti-PD-L1 or anti-CTLA-4 therapy, which was allowed.

This clone appeared a single time. Measured with immunoSEQ multiplex PCR; TCRdb has only the in-frame clones, and not every one. The repertoire holds approximately 77,000 clones, 75% to 90% seen once, with around 2% in the top ten. The sequencing here drew on CD4+ or CD8+ T cells sorted from blood, taken in a trial of the OX40 agonist ivuxolimab. This TCR was recovered from an adult with an advanced solid tumor such as melanoma, head and neck, liver or kidney cancer.

As DNA, the CDR3 is TGTGCCAGCAGGCCAGGTCACCGCCCGGGAGGCTACACCTTC. Protein product: CASRPGHRPGGYTF. V usage is TRBV11-3 and J usage is TRBJ1-2; no reliable D call. The CDR3 is made up of 14 amino acids. V was cut by 6 bases and J by 8 bases, with 19 bases left in between. The germline V gene has CDR1 SGHNT and CDR2 YENEEA.